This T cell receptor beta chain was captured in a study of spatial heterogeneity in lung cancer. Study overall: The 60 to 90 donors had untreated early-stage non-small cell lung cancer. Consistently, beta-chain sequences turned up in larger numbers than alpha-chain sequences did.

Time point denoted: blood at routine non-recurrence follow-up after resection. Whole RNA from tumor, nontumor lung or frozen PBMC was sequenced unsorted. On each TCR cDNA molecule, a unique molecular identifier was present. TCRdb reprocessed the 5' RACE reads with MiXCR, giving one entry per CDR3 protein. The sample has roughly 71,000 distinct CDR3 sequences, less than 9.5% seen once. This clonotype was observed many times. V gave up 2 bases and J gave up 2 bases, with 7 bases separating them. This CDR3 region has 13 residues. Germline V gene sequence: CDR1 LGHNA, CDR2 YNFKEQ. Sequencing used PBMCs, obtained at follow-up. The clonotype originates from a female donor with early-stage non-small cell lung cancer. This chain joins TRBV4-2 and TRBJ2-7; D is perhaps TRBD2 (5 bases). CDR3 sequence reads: CASSQQTTYEQYF. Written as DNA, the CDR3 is TGTGCCAGCAGCCAACAGACTACCTACGAGCAGTACTTC.